Listed here are 11 T cell receptor beta chains from one sample, sequenced in a study of cytotoxic CD8 clonotypes in ibrutinib-treated CLL. The table came from immunoSEQ multiplex PCR; TCRdb's copy has only in-frame clones and leaves some out. The sample lists 270,000 or so clones, roughly 76% occurring once. The sample in question was PBMCs, obtained at disease progression, from a patient treated with ibrutinib. The receptor source for this set is a human donor with chronic lymphocytic leukemia.

The V call is TRBV6-5, the J call TRBJ1-6; no definite D call. The CDR3 is 14 amino acids. V lost 0 bases and J lost 10, with 10 bases in between. CDR1 is MNHEY, CDR2 SVGAGI, per germline. Here the CDR3 DNA reads TGTGCCAGCAGTTACTCGCCCCTTAACTCACCCCTCCACTTT. It codes for CASSYSPLNSPLHF.

The CDR3 loop reads CASTFVGGASYEQYF. The DNA of the CDR3 is TGTGCCAGTACCTTTGTCGGGGGGGCCTCCTACGAGCAGTACTTC. The V and J genes are TRBV19 and TRBJ2-7; 8 bases line up with TRBD2. V lost 7 bases, J lost 0 bases, and 8 bases stayed unmatched. CDR3 size: 15 residues. Germline-derived CDR1 and CDR2 are LNHDA and SQIVND (reference sequence).

The rearrangement joins TRBV10-3 to TRBJ2-7; 11 nucleotides line up with TRBD1. The germline V gene has CDR1 ENHRY and CDR2 SYGVKD. CDR3 length: 16 amino acids. The V gene end was trimmed by 10 bases and the J gene end by 4 bases; junction bases not matched to a gene: 15. CDR3: CATSISGTGGIYEQYF. The CDR3 DNA sequence: TGTGCCACTAGCATCTCCGGGACAGGGGGTATTTACGAGCAGTACTTC.

The chain combines TRBV14 with TRBJ2-2; D is unresolved. With 4 bases removed from V and 6 bases from J, the gap between germline ends came to 15 bases. Germline V CDR1 and CDR2: SGHDN, FVKESK. The CDR3 is made up of 15 amino acids. The CDR3 DNA is TGTGCCAGCAGCCGTGGACCCTCGGCGGCCGGGGAGCTGTTTTTT. This sequence encodes CASSRGPSAAGELFF.

The chain uses TRBV4-1 and TRBJ2-5, with TRBD2 matching over 7 bases. The CDR3 length is 17 residues. The V and J ends lost 4 bases and 1 base, in that order; junction bases with no gene match: 12. Germline V gene sequence: CDR1 MGHRA, CDR2 YSYEKL. CDR3 DNA sequence: TGCGCCAGCAGCCCCGGGCCGGGGGGTCTGTCCCAAGAGACCCAGTACTTC. It translates to CASSPGPGGLSQETQYF.

This chain links TRBV6-5 with TRBJ2-1; D unresolved. There are 13 residues in the CDR3. The V gene's germline CDR1 is MNHEY and CDR2 SVGAGI. Trimming removed 2 bases from V and 9 bases from J, with 11 bases in between. CDR3 protein: CASSYLSESEQFF. In DNA, the CDR3 is TGTGCCAGCAGTTACCTGTCGGAGAGTGAGCAGTTCTTC.

The DNA of the CDR3 is TGTGCCAGCAGCGACAGGGGTTCTAACTATGGCTACACCTTC. Translation: CASSDRGSNYGYTF. This chain joins TRBV2 and TRBJ1-2, with TRBD1 matching 8 bases. CDR3 length: 14 amino acids. V shed 6 bases, J shed 0 bases, and the junction held 3 bases outside the gene matches. Looked up from germline, CDR1 is SNHLY and CDR2 is FYNNEI.

The rearrangement joins TRBV25-1 to TRBJ1-3; D unresolved. The CDR3 is made up of 15 amino acids. Germline V gene sequence: CDR1 MGHDK, CDR2 SYGVNS. V lost 8 bases, J lost 4 bases, and 18 bases lay in between. The CDR3 loop reads CASENPRLPGNTIYF. The CDR3, as DNA: TGTGCCAGCGAGAACCCTAGGTTACCCGGAAACACCATATATTTT.

The chain employs TRBV9 and TRBJ2-6; TRBD1 matches 10 bases. CDR3 length: 17 amino acids. From germline, CDR1 is SGDLS and CDR2 YYNGEE. J gave up 1 base and V 2 bases, and 3 bases lay outside the gene matches. CDR3 DNA: TGTGCCAGCAGCGTGGGACAGGGGTGGTCTGGGGCCAACGTCCTGACTTTC. It yields the protein CASSVGQGWSGANVLTF.

The chain is built from TRBV2 and TRBJ2-7; 8 nucleotides align to TRBD1. This CDR3 contains 15 residues. V gave up 6 bases and J gave up 4 bases; unmatched junction bases: 11. Per germline, CDR1 SNHLY and CDR2 FYNNEI. This CDR3 is CASRPQGVWDYEQYF. In DNA form, the CDR3 reads TGTGCCAGCAGGCCACAGGGGGTGTGGGATTACGAGCAGTACTTC. The full variable domain, in which reference TRBV2 and TRBJ2-7 provide the parts outside the CDR3, is EPEVTQTPSHQVTQMGQEVILRCVPISNHLYFYWYRQILGQKVEFLVSFYNNEISEKSEIFDDQFSVERPDGSNFTLKIRSTKLEDSAMYFCASRPQGVWDYEQYFGPGTRLTVT.

J is TRBJ2-7 and V is TRBV5-1; TRBD2 aligns across 10 bases. After removal of 5 bases from V and 0 bases from J, the junction contained 5 bases not matched to a gene. The germline CDR1 and CDR2 sequences are SGHRS and YFSETQ. The CDR3 is made up of 15 amino acids. The chain's CDR3 is CASRSSGGSSYEQYF. CDR3 DNA: TGCGCCAGCAGATCTAGCGGGGGAAGCTCCTACGAGCAGTACTTC. Full variable domain (rest looked up from reference TRBV5-1 and TRBJ2-7): KAGVTQTPRYLIKTRGQQVTLSCSPISGHRSVSWYQQTPGQGLQFLFEYFSETQRNKGNFPGRFSGRQFSNSRSEMNVSTLELGDSALYLCASRSSGGSSYEQYFGPGTRLTVT.